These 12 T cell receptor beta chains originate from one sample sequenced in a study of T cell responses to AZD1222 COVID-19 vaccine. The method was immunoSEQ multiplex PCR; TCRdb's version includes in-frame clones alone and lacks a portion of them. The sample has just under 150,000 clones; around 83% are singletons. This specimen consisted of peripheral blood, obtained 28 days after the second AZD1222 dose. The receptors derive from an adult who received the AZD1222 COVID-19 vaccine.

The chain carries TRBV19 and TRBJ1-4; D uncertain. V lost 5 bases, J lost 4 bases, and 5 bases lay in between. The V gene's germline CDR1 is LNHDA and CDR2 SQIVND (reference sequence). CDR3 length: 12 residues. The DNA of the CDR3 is TGTGCCAGTAGTCGGTATAATGAAAAACTGTTTTTT. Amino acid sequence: CASSRYNEKLFF. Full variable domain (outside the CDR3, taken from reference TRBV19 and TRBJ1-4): DGGITQSPKYLFRKEGQNVTLSCEQNLNHDAMYWYRQDPGQGLRLIYYSQIVNDFQKGDIAEGYSVSREKKESFPLTVTSAQKNPTAFYLCASSRYNEKLFFGSGTQLSVL.

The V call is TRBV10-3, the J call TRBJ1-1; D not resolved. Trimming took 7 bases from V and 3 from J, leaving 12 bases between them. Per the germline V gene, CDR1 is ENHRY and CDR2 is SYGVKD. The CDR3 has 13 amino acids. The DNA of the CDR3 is TGTGCCATCACTTGGGGAAGGGACACTGAAGCTTTCTTT. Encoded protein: CAITWGRDTEAFF.

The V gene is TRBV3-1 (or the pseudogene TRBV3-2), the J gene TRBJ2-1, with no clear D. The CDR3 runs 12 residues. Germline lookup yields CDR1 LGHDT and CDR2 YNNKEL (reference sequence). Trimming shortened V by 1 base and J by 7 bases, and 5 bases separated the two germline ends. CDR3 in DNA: TGTGCCAGCAGCCAAGTCGTGAATGAGCAGTTCTTC. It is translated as CASSQVVNEQFF.

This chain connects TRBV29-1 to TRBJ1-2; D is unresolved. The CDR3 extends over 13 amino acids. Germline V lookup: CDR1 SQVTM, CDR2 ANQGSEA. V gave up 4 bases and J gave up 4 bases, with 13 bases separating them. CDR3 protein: CSVVIPSGYGYTF. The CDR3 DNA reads TGCAGCGTTGTGATCCCTTCGGGCTATGGCTACACCTTC.

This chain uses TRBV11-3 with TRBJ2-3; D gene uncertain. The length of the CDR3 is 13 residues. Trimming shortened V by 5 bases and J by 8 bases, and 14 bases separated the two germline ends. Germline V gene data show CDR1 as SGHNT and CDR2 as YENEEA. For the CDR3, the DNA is TGTGCCAGCAGCGTCCTGACATCGGGTACGCAGTATTTT. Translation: CASSVLTSGTQYF.

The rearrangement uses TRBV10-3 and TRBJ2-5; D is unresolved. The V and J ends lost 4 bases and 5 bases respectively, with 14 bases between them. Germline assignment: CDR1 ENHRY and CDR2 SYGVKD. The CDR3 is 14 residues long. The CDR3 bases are TGTGCCATCAGTGCGACTGCCCAGGAGGAGACCCAGTACTTC. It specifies CAISATAQEETQYF.

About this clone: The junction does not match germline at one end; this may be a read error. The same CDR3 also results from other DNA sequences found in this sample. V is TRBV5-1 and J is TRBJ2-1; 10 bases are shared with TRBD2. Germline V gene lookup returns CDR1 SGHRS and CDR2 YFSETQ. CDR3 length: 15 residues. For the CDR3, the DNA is TGCGCCAGTAGCTTCACCGGGACTAGCGCTTACGAGCAGTTCTTC. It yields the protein CASSFTGTSAYEQFF.

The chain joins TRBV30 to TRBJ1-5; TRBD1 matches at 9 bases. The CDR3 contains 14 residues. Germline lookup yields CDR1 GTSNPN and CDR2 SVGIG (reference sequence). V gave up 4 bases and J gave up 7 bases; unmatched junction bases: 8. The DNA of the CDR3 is TGTGCCTGGACCATTACCGGGACAGGGCAGCCCCAGCATTTT. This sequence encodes CAWTITGTGQPQHF.

CDR3 sequence reads: CASSLAQSKQPQHF. The CDR3 region has the DNA TGTGCCAGCAGTTTGGCACAGTCTAAGCAGCCCCAGCATTTT. V and J are TRBV27 and TRBJ1-5; D uncertain. Trimming cost V 3 bases and J 7 bases, with 13 bases left between them. Germline V gives CDR1 MNHEY, CDR2 SMNVEV (reference sequence). CDR3 size: 14 residues.

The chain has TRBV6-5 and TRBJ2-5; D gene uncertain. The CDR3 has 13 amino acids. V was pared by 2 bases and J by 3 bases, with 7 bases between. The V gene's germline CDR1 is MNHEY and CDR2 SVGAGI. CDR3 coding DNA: TGTGCCAGCAGTTACCCCGGAGAAGAGACCCAGTACTTC. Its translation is CASSYPGEETQYF.

CDR3 sequence: CASSFRTGDAYEQYF. The CDR3 DNA reads as TGTGCCAGCAGTTTTCGGACAGGGGACGCATACGAGCAGTACTTC. The rearrangement uses TRBV27 and TRBJ2-7; 9 positions match TRBD1. CDR1 is MNHEY, CDR2 SMNVEV, per germline (reference sequence). Trimming removed 3 bases from V and 4 bases from J; junction bases left unmatched: 7. There are 15 residues in the CDR3.

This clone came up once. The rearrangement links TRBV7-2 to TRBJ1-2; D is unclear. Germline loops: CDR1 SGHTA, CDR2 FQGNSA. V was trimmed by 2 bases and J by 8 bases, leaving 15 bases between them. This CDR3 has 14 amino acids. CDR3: CASSLSPAGGGYTF. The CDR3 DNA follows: TGTGCCAGCAGCTTATCCCCCGCTGGTGGGGGCTACACCTTC.